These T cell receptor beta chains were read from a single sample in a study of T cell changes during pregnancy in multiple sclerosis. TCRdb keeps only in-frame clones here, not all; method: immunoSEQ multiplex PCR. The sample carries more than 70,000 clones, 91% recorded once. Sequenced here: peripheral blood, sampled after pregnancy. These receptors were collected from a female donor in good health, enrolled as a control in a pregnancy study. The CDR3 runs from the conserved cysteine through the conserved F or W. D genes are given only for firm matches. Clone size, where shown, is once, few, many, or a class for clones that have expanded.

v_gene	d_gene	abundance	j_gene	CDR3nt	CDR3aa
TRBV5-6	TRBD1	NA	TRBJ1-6	TGTGCCAGCAGCTGGGGGACAGGGGGTTCACCCCTCCACTTT	CASSWGTGGSPLHF
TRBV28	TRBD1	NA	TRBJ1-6	TGTGCCAGCAGCCCCGGGGCAGGGGGTAACCCACCCCTCCACTTT	CASSPGAGGNPPLHF
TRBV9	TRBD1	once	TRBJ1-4	TGTGCCAGCAGCGTAGCCTCCCAGGGGGCCCATAATGAAAAACTGTTTTTT	CASSVASQGAHNEKLFF
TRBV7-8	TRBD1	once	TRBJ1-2	TGTGCCAGCAGCTCCGGGACAGGGCTCGGCTACACCTTC	CASSSGTGLGYTF
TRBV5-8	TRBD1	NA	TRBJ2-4	TGTGCCAGCAGCTTTGGGACAGCTTCAAACATTCAGTACTTC	CASSFGTASNIQYF
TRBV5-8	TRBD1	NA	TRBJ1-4	TGTGCCAGCAGCTTACAGGGGGCTAATGAAAAACTGTTTTTT	CASSLQGANEKLFF
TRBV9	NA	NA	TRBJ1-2	TGTGCCAGCAGCGACCTCTGGGGGGAGGCCAACTATGGCTACACCTTC	CASSDLWGEANYGYTF
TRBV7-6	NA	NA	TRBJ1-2	TGTGCCAGCAGATCCCTAAAAGGTTCAGGTGGCTACACCTTC	CASRSLKGSGGYTF
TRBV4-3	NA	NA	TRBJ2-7	TGCGCCAGCAGCCAAGTGGGGGGGGCAGGGTCCCGCTACGAGCAGTACTTC	CASSQVGGAGSRYEQYF
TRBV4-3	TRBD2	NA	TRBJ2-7	TGCGCCAGCAGCCAAAGTCGGGGGGGGTCGGGCTACGAGCAGTACTTC	CASSQSRGGSGYEQYF
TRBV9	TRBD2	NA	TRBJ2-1	TGTGCCAGCAACACCCCTAGCGGGGGCCCAGGGACCGATGAGCAGTTCTTC	CASNTPSGGPGTDEQFF
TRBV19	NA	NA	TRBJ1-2	TGTGCCAGTAGTCCTCGGGGGAGGACCCCTACCATAGACCCCTATGGCTACACCTTC	CASSPRGRTPTIDPYGYTF
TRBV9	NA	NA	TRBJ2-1	TGTGCCAGCAGCGTAGCGGGAGTCGAAGGATACAATGAGCAGTTCTTC	CASSVAGVEGYNEQFF
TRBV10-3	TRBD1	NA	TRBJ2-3	TGTGCCATCAGTGATACAGGGGTTGGGACAGATACGCAGTATTTT	CAISDTGVGTDTQYF
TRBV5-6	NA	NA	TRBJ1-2	TGTGCCAGCAGCTTGGACCAGAACTATGGCTACACCTTC	CASSLDQNYGYTF
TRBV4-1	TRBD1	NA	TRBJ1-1	TGCGCCAGCAGCCATGCGACAGGGGGAGACACTGAAGCTTTCTTT	CASSHATGGDTEAFF
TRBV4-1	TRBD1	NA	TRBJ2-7	TGCGCCAGCAGCTCCCTGGGGGACAGGGAGAGGCAGTACTTC	CASSSLGDRERQYF
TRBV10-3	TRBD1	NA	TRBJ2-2	TGTGCCATCAGGAAACGCGCACAGGGGGCGAACACCGGGGAGCTGTTTTTT	CAIRKRAQGANTGELFF
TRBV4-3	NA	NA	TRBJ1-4	TGCGCCAGCAGCCAAGAAGACAGGAGACATGAAAAACTGTTTTTT	CASSQEDRRHEKLFF
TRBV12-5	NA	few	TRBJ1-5	TGTGCTAGTGCCCCACTGAGCGATCAGCCCCAGCATTTT	CASAPLSDQPQHF
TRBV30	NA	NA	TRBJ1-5	TGTGCCTGGCGGCCAGGTATCAATCAGCCCCAGCATTTT	CAWRPGINQPQHF
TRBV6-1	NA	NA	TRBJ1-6	TGTGCCAGCAGTGAAGCGCGGTCACCCCTCCACTTT	CASSEARSPLHF
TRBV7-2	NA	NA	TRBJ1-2	TGTGCCAGCAGCTGGAGGTTTGGCTACACCTTC	CASSWRFGYTF
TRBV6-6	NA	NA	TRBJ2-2	TGTGCCAGCAGTTACAGGACAGTAAACACCGGGGAGCTGTTTTTT	CASSYRTVNTGELFF
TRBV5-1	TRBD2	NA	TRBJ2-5	TGCGCCAGCAGCTCGGGGGGGATCCAAGAGACCCAGTACTTC	CASSSGGIQETQYF
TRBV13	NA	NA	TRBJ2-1	TGTGCCAGGTACAACAGGGTCGGTACACACAATGAGCAGTTCTTC	CARYNRVGTHNEQFF
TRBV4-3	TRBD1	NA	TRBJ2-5	TGCGCCAGCAGCCAAGGGGACAGAGACCAAGAGACCCAGTACTTC	CASSQGDRDQETQYF
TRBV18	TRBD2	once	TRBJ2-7	TGTGCCAGCTCAGGGGAGGGAGCCTACGAGCAGTACTTC	CASSGEGAYEQYF
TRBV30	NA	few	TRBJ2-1	TGTGCCTCGGTAATTGAGCAGTTCTTC	CASVIEQFF
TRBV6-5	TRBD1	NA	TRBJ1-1	TGTGCCAGCAGTTACGACAGGGGAAGAAGGAACACTGAAGCTTTCTTT	CASSYDRGRRNTEAFF
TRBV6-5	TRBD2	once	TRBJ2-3	TGTGCCAGCAGCCGTACTAGCGAGGCCTCGTGGACGCAGTATTTT	CASSRTSEASWTQYF
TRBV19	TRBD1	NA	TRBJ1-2	TGTGCCAGTAGTCCCGACAGGGGCGCTGGGGGCTACACCTTC	CASSPDRGAGGYTF
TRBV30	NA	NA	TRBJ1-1	TGTGCCTGGAGTGTACTCAGGGAAGCTTTCTTT	CAWSVLREAFF
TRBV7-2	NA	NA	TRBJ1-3	TGTGCCAGCAGTATAGGGGGGGGCCCTGGAAACACCATATATTTT	CASSIGGGPGNTIYF
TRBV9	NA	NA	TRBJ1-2	TGTGCCAGCAGAGCCGGGGGTGGCTACACCTTC	CASRAGGGYTF
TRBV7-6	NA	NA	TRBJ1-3	TGTGCCAGCAGCCTAAGTGGGGGAGGTTCCTCTGGAAACACCATATATTTT	CASSLSGGGSSGNTIYF
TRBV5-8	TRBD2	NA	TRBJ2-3	TGTGCCAGCAGCATACGACTAGCGGAGTACACAGATACGCAGTATTTT	CASSIRLAEYTDTQYF
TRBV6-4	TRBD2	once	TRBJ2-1	TGTGCCAGCAGTGACGGAGCGGGGGCAGGGAATGAGCAGTTCTTC	CASSDGAGAGNEQFF